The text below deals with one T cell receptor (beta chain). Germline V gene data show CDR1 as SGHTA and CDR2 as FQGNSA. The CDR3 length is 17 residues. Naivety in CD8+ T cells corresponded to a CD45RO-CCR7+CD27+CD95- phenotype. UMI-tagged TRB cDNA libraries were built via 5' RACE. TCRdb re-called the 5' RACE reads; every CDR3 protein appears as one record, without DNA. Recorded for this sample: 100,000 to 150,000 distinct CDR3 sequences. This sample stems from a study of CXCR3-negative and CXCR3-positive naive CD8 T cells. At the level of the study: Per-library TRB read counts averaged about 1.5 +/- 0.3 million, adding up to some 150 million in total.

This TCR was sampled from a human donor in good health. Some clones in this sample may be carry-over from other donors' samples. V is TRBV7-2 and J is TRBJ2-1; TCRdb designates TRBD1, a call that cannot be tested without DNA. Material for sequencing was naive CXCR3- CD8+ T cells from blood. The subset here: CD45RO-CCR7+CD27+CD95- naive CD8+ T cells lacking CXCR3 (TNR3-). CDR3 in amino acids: CASSPDPGQGLHNEQFF.